A selection of T cell receptor beta chains follows, all from one sample in a study of blood T cell repertoires in COVID-19. Sequencing was performed with immunoSEQ multiplex PCR; in TCRdb, only in-frame clones are kept and a portion is missing. Of roughly 150,000 clones detected, about nine tenths appear once; the ten largest clones hold about 5%. Sequenced sample: peripheral blood. All receptors come from a man between 18 and 29 years old with COVID-19, enrolled during active disease. The CDR3 runs from the conserved cysteine through the conserved F or W. The D gene is left open where the match is weak. For some rows the clone size is stated as once, few or many, or as a class when expanded; others skip it.

TRBV5-1	TRBJ2-5	TRBD2	NA	TGCGCCAGCAGCAATAGCGGGAGGGTTCAAGAGACCCAGTACTTC	CASSNSGRVQETQYF
TRBV10-3	TRBJ2-1	TRBD2	NA	TGTGCCATCAGTGAGTCACGGGAGGGGTACAATGAGCAGTTCTTC	CAISESREGYNEQFF
TRBV14	TRBJ2-5	TRBD1	NA	TGTGCCAGCAGCCAATTTCCGGAGAGGGGGCGGGAGACCCAGTACTTC	CASSQFPERGRETQYF
TRBV4-3	TRBJ2-1	NA	NA	TGCGCCAGCAGCCAAGATCACCGAGGTTTTATTAGTAATGAGCAGTTCTTC	CASSQDHRGFISNEQFF
TRBV9	TRBJ2-7	NA	NA	TGTGCCAGCAGCGTGAGTGACTCCCGCGAGCAGTACTTC	CASSVSDSREQYF
TRBV5-1	TRBJ2-1	TRBD2	NA	TGCGCCAGCAGCTTGGTCCTAGCGGGAGGGGGTGAGCAGTTCTTC	CASSLVLAGGGEQFF
TRBV5-1	TRBJ2-7	TRBD1	NA	TGCGCCAGCAGCTCGGACAGGGGGGCCTACGAGCAGTACTTC	CASSSDRGAYEQYF
TRBV27	TRBJ2-7	TRBD2	NA	TGTGCCAGCAGTCCGGGACTAGCGCCCACCTACGAGCAGTACTTC	CASSPGLAPTYEQYF
TRBV7-8	TRBJ1-6	TRBD1	few	TGTGCCAGCAGCGGAACAGGGGATAATTCACCCCTCCACTTT	CASSGTGDNSPLHF
TRBV5-1	TRBJ2-4	NA	NA	TGCGCCAGCAGCTTCCGCCCGGACAGCGGCGAGAGAAACATTCAGTACTTC	CASSFRPDSGERNIQYF
TRBV11-1	TRBJ2-1	NA	NA	TGTGCCAGCAGCTTAGCGGGGCAGGGGGGCAATGAGCAGTTCTTC	CASSLAGQGGNEQFF
TRBV18	TRBJ2-1	TRBD1	NA	TGTGCCAGCTCACCGATCGGACAGGTTACATCCTACAATGAGCAGTTCTTC	CASSPIGQVTSYNEQFF
TRBV7-6	TRBJ2-3	TRBD2	NA	TGTGCCAGCAGCTTAAGGGAGGGGACGGCAGTGGGGCGCACAGATACGCAGTATTTT	CASSLREGTAVGRTDTQYF
TRBV2	TRBJ1-2	NA	NA	TGTGCCAGCAGTGACGCTACACAGGGTCCGGATGGCTACACCTTC	CASSDATQGPDGYTF
TRBV2	TRBJ2-1	TRBD2	many	TGTGCCAGCAGGGCAGCGGGAGAAGACAATGAGCAGTTCTTC	CASRAAGEDNEQFF
TRBV6-1	TRBJ2-3	NA	NA	TGTGCCAGCAGTTGGGGGAGGTCGGCAGATACGCAGTATTTT	CASSWGRSADTQYF
TRBV9	TRBJ2-7	NA	NA	TGTGCCAGCAGCGTAACGGAGAACGTCGGCTACGAGCAGTACTTC	CASSVTENVGYEQYF
TRBV5-1	TRBJ2-7	TRBD1	few	TGCGCCAGCAGCTTGGAAGGACAGGGGGTGAACGAGCAGTACTTC	CASSLEGQGVNEQYF
TRBV4-1	TRBJ1-2	NA	NA	TGCGCCAGCAGCCATGGGAGTGTCTATGATGGCTACACCTTC	CASSHGSVYDGYTF
TRBV5-6	TRBJ1-5	TRBD1	NA	TGTGCCAGCAGCACCGGGACAGGGGATAGCAATCAGCCCCAGCATTTT	CASSTGTGDSNQPQHF
TRBV10-2	TRBJ2-3	TRBD2	NA	TGCGCCAGCAGTGAGTATACCGGGAGGACAGATACGCAGTATTTT	CASSEYTGRTDTQYF
TRBV14	TRBJ2-2	NA	NA	TGTGCCAGCAGCGCAACCACAGGGACAAACACCGGGGAGCTGTTTTTT	CASSATTGTNTGELFF